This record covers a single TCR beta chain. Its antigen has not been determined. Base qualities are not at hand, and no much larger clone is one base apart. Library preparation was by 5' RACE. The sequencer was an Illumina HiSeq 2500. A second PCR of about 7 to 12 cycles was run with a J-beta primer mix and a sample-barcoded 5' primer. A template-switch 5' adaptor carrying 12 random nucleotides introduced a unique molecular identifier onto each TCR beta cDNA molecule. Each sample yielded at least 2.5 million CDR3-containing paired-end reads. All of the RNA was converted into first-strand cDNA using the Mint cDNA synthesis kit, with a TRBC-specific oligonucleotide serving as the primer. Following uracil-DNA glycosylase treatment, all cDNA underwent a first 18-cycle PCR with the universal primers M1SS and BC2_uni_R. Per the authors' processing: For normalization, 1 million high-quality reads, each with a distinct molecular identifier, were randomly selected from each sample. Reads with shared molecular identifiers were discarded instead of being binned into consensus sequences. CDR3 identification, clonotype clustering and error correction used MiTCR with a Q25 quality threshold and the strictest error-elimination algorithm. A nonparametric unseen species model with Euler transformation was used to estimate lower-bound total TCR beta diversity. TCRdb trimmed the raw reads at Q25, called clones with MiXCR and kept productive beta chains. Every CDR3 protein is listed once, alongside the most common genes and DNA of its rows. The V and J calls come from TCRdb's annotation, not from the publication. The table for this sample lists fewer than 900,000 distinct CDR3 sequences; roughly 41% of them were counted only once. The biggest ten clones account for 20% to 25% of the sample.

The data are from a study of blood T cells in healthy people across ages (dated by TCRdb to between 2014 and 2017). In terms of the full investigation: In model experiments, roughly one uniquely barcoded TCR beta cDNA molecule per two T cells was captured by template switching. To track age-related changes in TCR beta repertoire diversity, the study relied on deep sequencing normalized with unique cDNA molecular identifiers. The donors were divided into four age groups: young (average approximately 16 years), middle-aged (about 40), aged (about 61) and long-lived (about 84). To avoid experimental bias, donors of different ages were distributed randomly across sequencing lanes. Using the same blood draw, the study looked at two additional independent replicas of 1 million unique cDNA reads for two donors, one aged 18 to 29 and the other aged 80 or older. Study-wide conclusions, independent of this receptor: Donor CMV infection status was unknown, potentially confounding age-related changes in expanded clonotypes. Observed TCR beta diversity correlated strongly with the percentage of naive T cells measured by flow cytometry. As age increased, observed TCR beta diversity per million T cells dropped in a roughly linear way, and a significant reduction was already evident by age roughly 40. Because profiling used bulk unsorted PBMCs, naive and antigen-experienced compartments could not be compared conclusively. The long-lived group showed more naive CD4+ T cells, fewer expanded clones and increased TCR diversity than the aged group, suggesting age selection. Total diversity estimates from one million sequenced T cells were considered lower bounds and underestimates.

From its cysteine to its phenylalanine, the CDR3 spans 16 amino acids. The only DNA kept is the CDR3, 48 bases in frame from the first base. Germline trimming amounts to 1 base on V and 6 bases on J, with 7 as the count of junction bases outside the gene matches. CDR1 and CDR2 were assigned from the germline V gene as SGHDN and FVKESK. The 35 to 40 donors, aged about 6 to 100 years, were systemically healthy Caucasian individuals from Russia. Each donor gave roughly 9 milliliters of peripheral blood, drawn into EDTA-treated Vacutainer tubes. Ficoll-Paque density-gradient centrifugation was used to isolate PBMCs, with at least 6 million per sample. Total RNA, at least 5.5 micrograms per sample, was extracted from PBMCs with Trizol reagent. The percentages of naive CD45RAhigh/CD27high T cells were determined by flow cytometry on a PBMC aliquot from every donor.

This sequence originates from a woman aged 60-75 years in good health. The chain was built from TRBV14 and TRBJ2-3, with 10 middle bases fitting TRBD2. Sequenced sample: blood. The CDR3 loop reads CASSQASAAGGDTQYF. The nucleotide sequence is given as TGTGCCAGCAGCCAAGCCTCCGCAGCGGGAGGGGATACGCAGTATTTT. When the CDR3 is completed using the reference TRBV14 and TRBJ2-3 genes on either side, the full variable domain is EAGVTQFPSHSVIEKGQTVTLRCDPISGHDNLYWYRRVMGKEIKFLLHFVKESKQDESGMPNNRFLAERTGGTYSTLKVQPAELEDSGVYFCASSQASAAGGDTQYFGPGTRLTVL.